Below are 9 T cell receptor beta chains sequenced from a single sample in a study of OX40 agonist ivuxolimab in advanced cancers. The library was produced with the immunoSEQ multiplex PCR assay. The table comes from immuneACCESS by way of TCRdb, which keeps in-frame sequences with V and J called. Part of the clones is missing from these tables; in studies checked, under half for an unresolved V gene and the rest for unknown reasons. This sample gives tens of thousands of clones in total; 88% of them show up just once. Of the sample, 0.65% to 0.7% falls within the top ten clones. Specimen: CD4+ or CD8+ T cells sorted from blood, collected in a trial of the OX40 agonist ivuxolimab. Every receptor here comes from an adult with an advanced solid tumor such as melanoma, head and neck, liver or kidney cancer.

This clone was seen a single time. Here the CDR3 reads CASSQDGQGPYEQYF. The CDR3 DNA follows: TGCGCCAGCAGCCAAGACGGGCAGGGACCCTACGAGCAGTACTTC. V gene TRBV4-3 combines with J gene TRBJ2-7; D is tentatively TRBD1 or TRBD2 (5 bases each). Looked up from germline, CDR1 is LGHNA and CDR2 is YSLEER. Trimming took 0 bases from V and 2 from J, leaving 11 bases between them. This CDR3 comprises 15 residues.

This sequence joins TRBV29-1 and TRBJ2-7; maybe TRBD1 (6 bases). V dropped 7 bases and J dropped 4 bases, with 17 bases sitting between them. Germline V gene data show CDR1 as SQVTM and CDR2 as ANQGSEA. The CDR3 consists of 13 residues. The CDR3 nucleotides read TGCAGCGCCTCGGGACACTCGGAATACGAGCAGTACTTC. Its translation is CSASGHSEYEQYF.

The gene calls are TRBV27 and TRBJ2-1, with 12 bases that match TRBD2. In germline, CDR1 is MNHEY, CDR2 SMNVEV (reference sequence). The trim removed 2 bases at V and 12 bases at J, leaving 2 bases unmatched. This CDR3 contains 13 residues. CDR3 amino acids: CASSLALAGGQFF. The CDR3 region has the DNA TGTGCCAGCAGTTTAGCACTAGCGGGAGGGCAGTTCTTC.

The rearrangement links TRBV7-8 to TRBJ1-1; 7 nucleotides align to TRBD1. CDR3 length: 15 residues. Trimming took 6 bases from V and 3 from J; bases not matched to a gene: 10. CDR1 and CDR2 (germline): SGHVS, FQNEAQ. CDR3 sequence: CASRSPTDRDTEAFF. CDR3 DNA: TGTGCCAGCAGGTCACCCACCGACAGGGACACTGAAGCTTTCTTT.

The genes are TRBV6-1 and TRBJ1-6, with D uncertain. Trimming took off 4 bases at V and 1 base at J, with 5 bases between the two ends. CDR3 length equals 14 residues. CDR1 and CDR2 from the germline V gene are MNHNS and SASEGT. The CDR3 sequence: CASSAGSYNSPLHF. The DNA for the CDR3 is TGTGCCAGCAGTGCGGGATCCTATAATTCACCCCTCCACTTT.

V is TRBV5-4 and J is TRBJ2-5; tentatively, D is TRBD2 (5 bases). The CDR3 extends over 15 amino acids. Trimming took off 4 bases at V and 5 bases at J, with 18 bases between the two ends. Germline loops: CDR1 SGHNT, CDR2 YYREEE (reference sequence). For the CDR3, the DNA is TGTGCCAGCAGCCCAGGCGATGGGAGAGCGGAGACCCAGTACTTC. Protein: CASSPGDGRAETQYF.

This chain connects TRBV7-8 to TRBJ2-5, with D uncertain. V was clipped by 0 bases and J by 5 bases, with 4 bases between them. Germline values: CDR1 SGHVS, CDR2 FQNEAQ. This CDR3 contains 12 residues. The CDR3 loop reads CASSLATETQYF. CDR3 DNA sequence: TGTGCCAGCAGCTTAGCGACGGAGACCCAGTACTTC.

J is TRBJ1-4 and V is TRBV28; D not certain. The CDR3 contains 16 residues. CDR1 is MDHEN and CDR2 is SYDVKM in the germline V gene. Trimming stripped 6 bases from V and 8 bases from J, with 22 bases between. The CDR3: CASRPLREGSGEKLFF. CDR3 in DNA: TGTGCCAGCAGACCCCTCCGGGAAGGGTCGGGAGAAAAACTGTTTTTT.

The chain uses TRBV6-5 and TRBJ2-1; D unclear. V was cut by 2 bases and J by 9 bases, with 5 bases left in between. The V gene's germline CDR1 is MNHEY and CDR2 SVGAGI. The CDR3 contains 11 residues. The CDR3 DNA sequence: TGTGCCAGCAGTTACGGCTTTGAGCAGTTCTTC. This translates into CASSYGFEQFF.